What follows are 6 T cell receptor beta chains derived from one specimen sequenced in a study of blood T cell repertoires in COVID-19. Some clones are missing from TCRdb's copy, which holds only in-frame ones; the method was immunoSEQ multiplex PCR. Of over 85,000 clones listed, around 87% are singletons. Input material: peripheral blood. The receptor set was obtained from a human donor in a cohort sampled during active COVID-19.

The chain recombines TRBV28 with TRBJ1-2; 8 bases map to TRBD1. This CDR3 has 15 residues. Per the germline V gene, CDR1 is MDHEN and CDR2 is SYDVKM. Trimming at V came to 2 bases and at J to 3 bases, leaving 5 bases not matched to a gene. CDR3 sequence (DNA): TGTGCCAGCAGTTTAGGGCCAGGGGGCGACTATGGCTACACCTTC. Its translation is CASSLGPGGDYGYTF.

The gene calls are TRBV29-1 and TRBJ2-1, with 11 bases fitting TRBD2. The CDR3 loop spans 12 amino acids. V shed 6 bases, J shed 15 bases, and the junction held 10 bases outside the gene matches. CDR1 SQVTM and CDR2 ANQGSEA come from the germline V gene. CDR3 sequence (DNA): TGCAGCGTGGGGACTAGCGGCACCCATGGGTTCTTC. Translating it yields CSVGTSGTHGFF.

The chain is built from TRBV27 and TRBJ2-2; TRBD1 aligns across 8 bases. Per the germline V gene, CDR1 is MNHEY and CDR2 is SMNVEV (reference sequence). J was trimmed by 5 bases and V by 5 bases; bases with no gene match: 7. The CDR3 spans 15 residues. This CDR3 is CASSLDRGSTGELFF. CDR3 DNA sequence: TGTGCCAGCAGTCTCGACAGGGGTTCTACCGGGGAGCTGTTTTTT.

The V call is TRBV5-1, the J call TRBJ1-6; TRBD1 is a possible D gene (5 bases). Germline V CDR1 and CDR2: SGHRS, YFSETQ. CDR3 length: 15 amino acids. V was cut by 5 bases and J by 6 bases, with 15 bases left in between. Written as DNA, the CDR3 is TGCGCCAGCAGTCCTACCGGGACTCCTAATTCACCCCTCCACTTT. Amino acids: CASSPTGTPNSPLHF. Together with reference TRBV5-1 and TRBJ1-6, the CDR3 gives the full variable domain: KAGVTQTPRYLIKTRGQQVTLSCSPISGHRSVSWYQQTPGQGLQFLFEYFSETQRNKGNFPGRFSGRQFSNSRSEMNVSTLELGDSALYLCASSPTGTPNSPLHFGNGTRLTVT.

The rearrangement joins TRBV9 to TRBJ2-1; D might be TRBD1 (5 bases). V lost 4 bases and J 0 bases, leaving 11 bases between the germline ends. CDR1 is SGDLS, CDR2 YYNGEE, per germline. CDR3 length: 15 amino acids. This chain's CDR3 is CASSPRDLSYNEQFF. The CDR3, as DNA: TGTGCCAGCAGCCCCAGGGATCTCTCCTACAATGAGCAGTTCTTC.

A few counts support this clone. The V call is TRBV7-2, the J call TRBJ2-1; the match to TRBD2 covers 11 bases. Germline trimming cut 1 base from V and 5 bases from J; bases unmatched to any gene: 7. Germline V gene sequence: CDR1 SGHTA, CDR2 FQGNSA. The CDR3 consists of 17 residues. CDR3 DNA sequence: TGTGCCAGCAGCTTAGTTAGCGGGAGGGCCGAAGACAATGAGCAGTTCTTC. Translated: CASSLVSGRAEDNEQFF.